This is a list of T cell receptor beta chains from one sample in a study of blood T cell repertoires in COVID-19. Libraries were prepared by immunoSEQ multiplex PCR; TCRdb keeps only in-frame clonotypes and omits some of them. The data contain 100,000 to 150,000 clones, 88% of them singletons. Sequences were obtained from peripheral blood. The origin of the receptors is a human donor in a cohort sampled during active COVID-19. The CDR3 runs from the conserved cysteine through the conserved F or W. Each record gives: CDR3 length, clone size, J gene, D gene, V gene, CDR3 DNA, CDR3 protein. A D gene is named only where the DNA matches it firmly. The size of a clone is reported for some rows only, either as once, few or many, or as a class for expanded clones.

14,once,TRBJ2-3,NA,TRBV19,TGTGCCAGTAGTCTGGGGGCCGGTACAGATACGCAGTATTTT,CASSLGAGTDTQYF
17,NA,TRBJ2-2,TRBD2,TRBV5-1,TGCGCCAGCCACCCTCCCGGGACTAGCGGATTGACCGGGGAGCTGTTTTTT,CASHPPGTSGLTGELFF
16,NA,TRBJ2-7,TRBD2,TRBV11-2,TGTGCCAGCAGCTTAGCATCAAGCGGGAGGGGCGGCGAGCAGTACTTC,CASSLASSGRGGEQYF
12,NA,TRBJ2-7,NA,TRBV25-1,TGTGCCAGCAGTCTGACAGGTTACGAGCAGTACTTC,CASSLTGYEQYF
13,NA,TRBJ1-1,NA,TRBV5-1,TGCGCCAGCAGCGCGACAGGGAACACTGAAGCTTTCTTT,CASSATGNTEAFF
13,NA,TRBJ1-4,TRBD1,TRBV4-1,TGCGCCAGCAGCCACCGGGACAGAGAAAAACTGTTTTTT,CASSHRDREKLFF
14,NA,TRBJ2-1,NA,TRBV25-1,TGTGCCAGCAGTGACCGGGACACGGCTGTAGAGCAGTTCTTC,CASSDRDTAVEQFF
14,NA,TRBJ1-6,NA,TRBV25-1,TGTGCCAGCAGTCTACAGCTTTATAATTCACCCCTCCACTTT,CASSLQLYNSPLHF
13,NA,TRBJ2-3,NA,TRBV11-2,TGTGCCAGCAACAGTTCCCCACTTGATACGCAGTATTTT,CASNSSPLDTQYF
15,NA,TRBJ2-1,NA,TRBV5-1,TGCGCCAGCAGACCTGGACAGAGCTCCTACAATGAGCAGTTCTTC,CASRPGQSSYNEQFF
14,NA,TRBJ2-7,NA,TRBV28,TGTGCCAGCAGTTTAGAGGTCAGTTACTACGAGCAGTACTTC,CASSLEVSYYEQYF
14,NA,TRBJ1-1,TRBD1,TRBV9,TGTGCCAGCAGCGCCGGGACAGGGGGAGGGGAAGCTTTCTTT,CASSAGTGGGEAFF
17,NA,TRBJ2-5,TRBD2,TRBV9,TGTGCCAGCAGCGTAGGGCGGGTGACGGGGGGGCTGGAGACCCAGTACTTC,CASSVGRVTGGLETQYF
13,NA,TRBJ1-5,NA,TRBV2,TGTGCCAGCCGACAGGACCACAATCAGCCCCAGCATTTT,CASRQDHNQPQHF
14,NA,TRBJ1-5,NA,TRBV2,TGTGCCAGCAGTGACCGGGTGGTGGATCAGCCCCAGCATTTT,CASSDRVVDQPQHF
16,NA,TRBJ2-1,TRBD2,TRBV7-9,TGTGCCAGCAGCAAAGTAGCGGGGGGGCCCAAGAATGAACAGTTCTTC,CASSKVAGGPKNEQFF
14,NA,TRBJ1-2,NA,TRBV9,TGTGCCAGCAGCGTAGAATGGAGGGACTATGGCTACACCTTC,CASSVEWRDYGYTF
16,many,TRBJ2-7,TRBD2,TRBV6-2/TRBV6-3,TGTGCCAGCAGTGACCTCACTAGCGGGAGATCCTACGAGCAGTACTTC,CASSDLTSGRSYEQYF
17,NA,TRBJ2-2,TRBD2,TRBV5-6,TGTGCCAGCACCCCGTTAGGGGGACTAGCGGTTACCGGGGAGCTGTTTTTT,CASTPLGGLAVTGELFF
17,NA,TRBJ2-2,TRBD2,TRBV5-1,TGCGCCAGCAGCCCTAGCGGGGGGGCCGGGTACACCGGGGAGCTGTTTTTT,CASSPSGGAGYTGELFF
14,NA,TRBJ2-3,NA,TRBV13,TGTGCCAGCAGCTTAGAGGCAGGCGCAGATACGCAGTATTTT,CASSLEAGADTQYF
15,once,TRBJ1-1,NA,TRBV27,TGTGCCAGCAGATCCGGACAGAATCTCATGGCTGAAGCTTTCTTT,CASRSGQNLMAEAFF
15,NA,TRBJ2-1,NA,TRBV7-9,TGTGCCAGCAGCTTCGGCAGGGGTCCCTACAATGAGCAGTTCTTC,CASSFGRGPYNEQFF
13,NA,TRBJ1-2,NA,TRBV28,TGTGCCAGCAGTTTGGGGACTTACTATGGCTACACCTTC,CASSLGTYYGYTF
15,NA,TRBJ1-4,NA,TRBV7-5,TGTGCCAGAAGCTTCGGGCAAGGGGATAATGAAAAACTGTTTTTT,CARSFGQGDNEKLFF
17,NA,TRBJ2-1,NA,TRBV6-1,TGTGCCAGCAGTGACTTACGAGGGGCCGGGAGCCCTAATGAGCAGTTCTTC,CASSDLRGAGSPNEQFF
16,NA,TRBJ2-7,TRBD1,TRBV5-1,TGCGCCAGCAGCTTGGCTCTCACAGGGGCGACCTACGAGCAGTACTTC,CASSLALTGATYEQYF
11,NA,TRBJ1-1,NA,TRBV19,TGTGCCAGTTCTGGGGGCGCGTCAGCTTTCTTT,CASSGGASAFF
16,NA,TRBJ2-7,NA,TRBV4-1,TGCGCCAGCAGCCAAGGACGGGGTTTCAGCTCCTACGAGCAGTACTTC,CASSQGRGFSSYEQYF
18,once,TRBJ2-6,TRBD2,TRBV7-8,TGTGCCAGCAGCTTAGGCCCCAGCGGGATCGATGGGGCCAACGTCCTGACTTTC,CASSLGPSGIDGANVLTF
15,few,TRBJ2-5,TRBD1,TRBV18,TGTGCCAGCTCACAGACAGGGGGCGAGTGGGAGACCCAGTACTTC,CASSQTGGEWETQYF
15,NA,TRBJ2-3,NA,TRBV5-4,TGTGCCAGCAGCTCCGGTGGGGGGGCGACAGATACGCAGTATTTT,CASSSGGGATDTQYF
15,many,TRBJ2-1,TRBD2,TRBV6-5,TGTGCCAGCAGTAAAACTAGCGGGAGTCCCAATGAGCAGTTCTTC,CASSKTSGSPNEQFF
14,once,TRBJ2-3,NA,TRBV5-1,TGCGCCAGCAGTCCATCCCGGGGGACAGATACGCAGTATTTT,CASSPSRGTDTQYF
13,NA,TRBJ2-7,TRBD1,TRBV11-2,TGTGCCAGCGGAGACAGGGGTTTCTACGAGCAGTACTTC,CASGDRGFYEQYF
14,NA,TRBJ2-3,TRBD2,TRBV19,TGTGCCAGTAGACTAGCGGGGGGCCCCATTACGCAGTATTTT,CASRLAGGPITQYF
11,NA,TRBJ2-7,NA,TRBV29-1,TGCAGCGCCTTGACATTCTACGAGCAGTACTTC,CSALTFYEQYF
15,NA,TRBJ2-1,NA,TRBV28,TGTGCCAGCAGTTTCCAGGGACACAAAAACAATGAGCAGTTCTTC,CASSFQGHKNNEQFF
17,NA,TRBJ2-1,TRBD2,TRBV11-2,TGTGCCAGCAGCTTTTTTCGGGCGGGAGGCCAAAGGAATGAGCAGTTCTTC,CASSFFRAGGQRNEQFF
13,NA,TRBJ1-5,TRBD1,TRBV29-1,TGCAGCGTCCAGGGACAGCCTCGGGAGCCCCAGCATTTT,CSVQGQPREPQHF
16,NA,TRBJ1-1,NA,TRBV28,TGTGCCAGCAGTTCCTATCGGCAGGGCACGAACACTGAAGCTTTCTTT,CASSSYRQGTNTEAFF
16,once,TRBJ2-1,TRBD1,TRBV9,TGTGCCAGCAGCTATACCGGGACAGGGGGGTACAATGAGCAGTTCTTC,CASSYTGTGGYNEQFF